This TCR beta chain was profiled in a study of coeliac disease. TCRdb's copy holds only in-frame clones and misses some; the assay was immunoSEQ multiplex PCR. This table holds over 6,500 clones, 68% found once. Study-wide points: In active celiac disease, intraepithelial and lamina propria TRB and TRG repertoires were less clonal than controls.

This clone was detected only a few times. The antigen is undetermined. CDR1 SNHLY and CDR2 FYNNEI come from the germline V gene. The germline V and J ends were trimmed by 7 bases and 4 bases, with 8 bases remaining between them. This CDR3 has 11 amino acids. Sequenced sample: lamina propria lymphocytes from the gut. The clonotype originates from a young woman with active celiac disease. The J gene is TRBJ2-7, the V gene TRBV2, with no clear D. The CDR3 protein is CASTTPYEQYF. In DNA, the CDR3 is TGTGCCAGCACCACACCGTACGAGCAGTACTTC.